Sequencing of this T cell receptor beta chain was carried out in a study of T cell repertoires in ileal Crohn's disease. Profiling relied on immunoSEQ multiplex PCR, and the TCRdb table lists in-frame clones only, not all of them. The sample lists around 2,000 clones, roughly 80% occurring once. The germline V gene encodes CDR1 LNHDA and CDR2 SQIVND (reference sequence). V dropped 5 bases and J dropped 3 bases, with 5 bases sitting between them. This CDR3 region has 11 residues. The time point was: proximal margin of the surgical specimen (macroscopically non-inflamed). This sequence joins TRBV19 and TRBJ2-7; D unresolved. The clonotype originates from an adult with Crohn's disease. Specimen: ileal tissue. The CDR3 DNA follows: TGTGCCAGTAGTTTCGGCTACGAGCAGTACTTC. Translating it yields CASSFGYEQYF.